A selection of T cell receptor beta chains follows, all from one sample in a study of cytomegalovirus exposure and HLA in healthy donors. Assay: immunoSEQ multiplex PCR; the TCRdb copy retains only in-frame clones and omits some. In the table there are about 140,000 clones, around 79% of which are singletons. The sequenced sample was PBMCs. All receptors come from a man aged 40-49 years in good health and CMV-seropositive. CDR3s include the opening cysteine and the closing phenylalanine or tryptophan. A D gene is named only where the DNA matches it firmly. Where a row states a size, it is once, few, many or the class of an expanded clone; other rows omit it.

14,NA,TRBJ2-2,NA,TRBV2,CASSDDYNTGELFF,TGTGCCAGCAGTGATGACTACAACACCGGGGAGCTGTTTTTT
16,NA,TRBJ1-3,TRBD1,TRBV7-2,CASSLGRGQAGNTIYF,TGTGCCAGCAGCTTGGGAAGGGGGCAGGCTGGAAACACCATATATTTT
12,NA,TRBJ1-1,NA,TRBV19,CASNSDTAEAFF,TGTGCCAGTAACTCCGATACGGCTGAAGCTTTCTTT
15,NA,TRBJ2-1,TRBD2,TRBV2,CASSDVGGGYNEQFF,TGTGCCAGCAGTGATGTGGGCGGGGGGTACAATGAGCAGTTCTTC
15,NA,TRBJ2-5,TRBD2,TRBV7-3,CASSPRLATQETQYF,TGTGCCAGCAGCCCGAGACTAGCGACCCAAGAGACCCAGTACTTC
16,NA,TRBJ2-3,TRBD2,TRBV10-1,CASSEFQREGTDTQYF,TGCGCCAGCAGTGAGTTTCAGCGGGAGGGTACCGATACGCAGTATTTT
14,NA,TRBJ1-5,TRBD1,TRBV2,CASSDTGGFQPQHF,TGTGCCAGCAGTGATACAGGGGGCTTTCAGCCCCAGCATTTT
13,NA,TRBJ1-2,NA,TRBV9,CASSEAGLYGYTF,TGTGCCAGCAGCGAGGCAGGTCTCTATGGCTACACCTTC
11,NA,TRBJ2-7,NA,TRBV5-1,CASSSSSEQYF,TGCGCCAGCAGCTCTTCGAGCGAGCAGTACTTC
15,NA,TRBJ2-3,NA,TRBV5-5,CASSAMTGSTDTQYF,TGTGCCAGCAGCGCCATGACAGGCAGCACAGATACGCAGTATTTT
16,few,TRBJ2-7,TRBD1,TRBV15,CATSRDLSGGAYEQYF,TGTGCCACCAGCAGAGATCTTTCAGGGGGCGCGTACGAGCAGTACTTC
12,NA,TRBJ1-1,TRBD1,TRBV27,CASSARDRRAFF,TGTGCCAGCAGTGCCAGGGACAGGCGGGCTTTCTTT
20,NA,TRBJ2-2,TRBD2,TRBV30,CAWSVYRRTSGRVNTGELFF,TGTGCCTGGAGTGTATATAGGCGGACTAGCGGGAGGGTTAACACCGGGGAGCTGTTTTTT
13,NA,TRBJ2-5,TRBD2,TRBV5-6,CASSGLAKETQYF,TGTGCCAGCAGCGGACTAGCAAAAGAGACCCAGTACTTC
14,NA,TRBJ1-2,TRBD1,TRBV7-9,CASSLNGRGHGYTF,TGTGCCAGCAGCTTAAACGGCAGGGGGCATGGCTACACCTTC
16,NA,TRBJ2-7,TRBD2,TRBV10-2,CASSVGTSDIYYEQYF,TGCGCCAGCAGTGTTGGGACTAGCGATATATACTACGAGCAGTACTTC
15,once,TRBJ2-7,NA,TRBV6-1,CASSEVTGSANEQYF,TGTGCCAGCAGTGAAGTAACAGGGAGTGCGAACGAGCAGTACTTC
14,NA,TRBJ1-4,NA,TRBV5-1,CASSQRENGEKLFF,TGCGCCAGCAGCCAGCGAGAGAACGGTGAAAAACTGTTTTTT
15,NA,TRBJ2-7,NA,TRBV10-3,CAISSTRDSNYEQYF,TGTGCCATCAGTTCCACCCGCGACTCAAACTACGAGCAGTACTTC
16,NA,TRBJ2-1,TRBD2,TRBV13,CASSSPSGSLYNEQFF,TGTGCCAGCAGCTCCCCTAGCGGGTCTCTATACAATGAGCAGTTCTTC
14,NA,TRBJ2-5,NA,TRBV9,CASSVGLVIETQYF,TGTGCCAGCAGCGTAGGACTAGTCATAGAGACCCAGTACTTC
15,NA,TRBJ2-6,NA,TRBV6-5,CASSSGFSGANVLTF,TGTGCCAGCAGTTCCGGGTTTTCTGGGGCCAACGTCCTGACTTTC
14,few,TRBJ1-5,NA,TRBV5-6,CASSFGARNQPQHF,TGTGCCAGCAGCTTTGGGGCTCGCAATCAGCCCCAGCATTTT
14,NA,TRBJ2-5,NA,TRBV7-9,CASSFMLGPETQYF,TGTGCCAGCAGCTTTATGTTGGGGCCTGAGACCCAGTACTTC
16,NA,TRBJ1-4,NA,TRBV4-1,CASSQVPGGGEEKLFF,TGCGCCAGCAGCCAAGTCCCCGGTGGAGGGGAGGAAAAACTGTTTTTT
14,NA,TRBJ1-5,NA,TRBV7-9,CSSSTLSSNQPQHF,TGTTCCAGCAGCACCTTAAGTAGTAATCAGCCCCAGCATTTT
13,once,TRBJ1-2,NA,TRBV30,CAWSVSGNYGYTF,TGTGCCTGGAGTGTATCAGGGAACTATGGCTACACCTTC
16,NA,TRBJ2-1,NA,TRBV5-1,CASSRRGERTNNEQFF,TGCGCCAGCAGCCGGAGGGGAGAGCGGACCAACAATGAGCAGTTCTTC
12,NA,TRBJ2-7,NA,TRBV5-1,CASSPGEYAQYF,TGCGCCAGCAGCCCCGGGGAGTACGCGCAGTACTTC
15,once,TRBJ1-5,TRBD1,TRBV30,CAWSSRDRGNQPQHF,TGTGCCTGGAGTTCCCGGGACAGGGGGAATCAGCCCCAGCATTTT
15,NA,TRBJ1-1,TRBD1,TRBV5-1,CASSPMTGGNTEAFF,TGCGCCAGCAGCCCAATGACAGGGGGGAACACTGAAGCTTTCTTT